Included here is one TCR beta chain sequence, with context. RNA amounts of about 0.5 to 1 ug underwent reverse transcription with random hexamers. The CDR3 of TCR beta was amplified by immunoSEQ multiplex PCR across 54 Vbeta and 13 Jbeta. MiXCR was run by TCRdb on the immunoSEQ multiplex PCR reads, yielding one entry per CDR3 protein. The sample contains roughly 70,000 distinct CDR3 sequences, over 95% of which appear only once. This specimen comes from a study of CD8 T cells in Susac syndrome. Negative magnetic isolation gave CD8+ and CD4+ cells; FACS enriched CD8+ TEMRA. The CDR3 loop spans 11 amino acids. CDR1 and CDR2 (germline): ENHRY, SYGVKD. Trimming took off 3 bases at V and 10 bases at J, with 8 bases between the two ends.

The chain couples TRBV10-3 to TRBJ2-3; maybe TRBD1 (5 bases). The receptor was isolated from a human donor with multiple sclerosis. Sequenced sample: CD4+ T cells from PBMCs. The CDR3 spells CAISDQGAQYF. The CDR3 DNA sequence: TGTGCCATCAGTGATCAGGGTGCGCAGTATTTT.